This TCR beta chain was documented in a study of CD8 T cells in Susac syndrome (dated by TCRdb to about 2019). Regarding the complete study: Repertoire sequencing was used to test whether CD8+ T cell activation and differentiation in Susac syndrome was antigen driven. CD8+ T cell repertoire clonality was compared between about a dozen healthy donors, approximately 14 Susac syndrome patients and 15 multiple sclerosis patients. What the study reported, not specific to this receptor: The study acknowledged that relatively few individuals were included in the TCR sequencing and HLA analysis.

On this clonotype itself: Its antigen remains undetermined. The sample holds no much larger clone one base away, and base qualities are not on file.

High-throughput TCR beta sequencing profiled peripheral blood CD8+ and CD4+ T cells from healthy donors, Susac syndrome patients and multiple sclerosis patients. The multiple sclerosis controls were treatment-naive patients whose relapsing-remitting disease, either stable or active, fulfilled the revised McDonald criteria. CD8+ TEMRA cells were enriched by FACS, while bulk CD8+ and CD4+ T cells were purified by magnetic negative isolation. Blood was collected in EDTA tubes and processed within 24 hours, with PBMCs isolated through density gradient centrifugation. PBMCs intended for TCR sequencing were cryopreserved in liquid nitrogen and thawed later in a water bath at 37 degrees C. The sorted or isolated CD4+, CD8+ and CD8+ TEMRA cells had a purity of 90% or higher. RNA was extracted using the RNeasy kit, and about 0.45 to 1 ug of the RNA was reverse transcribed with random hexamers. TCR beta CDR3 regions were amplified with the immunoSEQ multiplex PCR assay covering 54 Vbeta and 13 Jbeta segments. Bias from PCR amplification was corrected by using a synthetic template baseline for primer optimization and for computational correction. As for the original processing: Reads were assigned to V, D and J genes according to IMGT and analyzed in immunoSEQ Analyzer, with only productive sequences retained. Clonality was calculated as one minus the Shannon entropy normalized by log2 of the number of productive unique sequences. For each patient and control, public and private clones were evaluated among the 100 most prevalent clones. Clones were defined as Susac-specific when absent from the healthy and MS cohorts, from approximately 1,100 published viral clones and from other ImmuneACCESS disease sequences. TCRdb reanalyzed the raw reads on its own, using fastp at Q25 for trimming and MiXCR for clone calling, and kept in-frame beta chains. For every CDR3 protein sequence, its rows merge into one entry that carries the most common genes and DNA. TCRdb's processing, not the authors', yielded these V and J calls. Here the sample has around 130,000 distinct CDR3 sequences; roughly 80% occur a single time. 0.5% to 0.65% of the sample rests with the top ten.

Trimming removed 1 base from V and 0 bases from J, leaving 7 bases between the germline ends. The CDR3 runs 15 residues from the cysteine to the phenylalanine. The sequence is cut down to CDR3 DNA, 45 bases in frame from base 1. The source material was CD8+ T cells from PBMCs. The sequence links TRBV12-3 or TRBV12-4 to TRBJ2-1; no confident D gene assignment can be made. This sequence was found in a human donor with multiple sclerosis. The CDR3 is CASSLGDTSYNEQFF. The DNA reads as follows: TGTGCCAGCAGTTTAGGTGATACCTCCTACAATGAGCAGTTCTTC.